This T cell receptor (beta chain) was sequenced in a study of cytomegalovirus exposure and HLA in healthy donors. Findings and caveats of the study: Clusters of TCRs from the first cohort tended to co-occur in the 120 or so validation repertoires (as a later analysis found).

The repertoire was sequenced with immunoSEQ multiplex PCR; TCRdb's copy has only in-frame clones and lacks some. The table lists about 130,000 clones, approximately 89% of them singletons, with approximately 3.5% in the top ten. A note on this clone: Its target is unknown.

CDR3 length equals 14 residues. V gave up 2 bases and J gave up 0 bases, with 7 bases separating them. Germline CDR1 and CDR2: SGHTA and FQGNSA. The V call is TRBV7-2, the J call TRBJ1-2; D gene unclear. This TCR was recovered from a man between 25 and 39 years old in good health and CMV-seronegative. Source material: PBMCs. This chain's CDR3 is CASSLSTSNYGYTF. In DNA form, the CDR3 reads TGTGCCAGCAGCTTATCTACCTCTAACTATGGCTACACCTTC.